These 21 T cell receptor beta chains were all obtained from the same sample, sequenced in a study of T cells in narcolepsy. The data were produced by immunoSEQ multiplex PCR, yet TCRdb's version contains in-frame clones alone and is incomplete. The profile shows under 35,000 clones, about 90% of them singletons. Sequenced: memory (CD45RA-) CD4+ T cells from blood. The receptors shown here come from a human donor in good health.

The V call is TRBV15, the J call TRBJ2-3; D is undetermined. Trimming shortened V by 4 bases and J by 0 bases, and 11 bases separated the two germline ends. The CDR3 has 15 amino acids. From germline, CDR1 is LNHNV and CDR2 YYDKDF (reference sequence). The CDR3 sequence: CATSTSKPSTDTQYF. For the CDR3, the DNA is TGTGCCACCAGCACCTCGAAACCCAGCACAGATACGCAGTATTTT.

The chain links TRBV5-1 to TRBJ1-2, with 7 bases identical to TRBD1. Germline CDR1 is SGHRS and CDR2 is YFSETQ. The CDR3 length is 15 residues. The ends lost 0 bases at V and 8 bases at J; junction bases unmatched: 10. CDR3 coding DNA: TGCGCCAGCAGCTTGGCCGGGACAGAGGCTTACGGCTACACCTTC. Amino acid sequence: CASSLAGTEAYGYTF.

The chain couples TRBV9 to TRBJ1-1; no clear D. V lost 2 bases to trimming and J lost 1 base, with 15 bases between them. CDR1 and CDR2 from the germline V gene are SGDLS and YYNGEE. The length of the CDR3 is 16 residues. The CDR3 reads CASSVNAHGPNTEAFF. The DNA for the CDR3 is TGTGCCAGCAGCGTCAATGCCCATGGCCCGAACACTGAAGCTTTCTTT.

The chain couples TRBV2 to TRBJ2-3; tentative D call: TRBD1 (6 bases). Trimming pared 2 bases from V and 4 bases from J, leaving 13 bases between. CDR3 length: 15 amino acids. Germline assignment: CDR1 SNHLY and CDR2 FYNNEI. CDR3 DNA sequence: TGTGCCAGCAGTGAAAAATCCAGGGGCGCAGATACGCAGTATTTT. It yields the protein CASSEKSRGADTQYF.

The chain joins TRBV2 to TRBJ2-1; D unclear. Germline-derived CDR1 and CDR2 are SNHLY and FYNNEI. The CDR3 covers 11 residues. With 6 bases removed from V and 8 bases from J, the gap between germline ends came to 8 bases. CDR3 loop: CASSRADEQFF. The CDR3 bases are TGTGCCAGCAGCCGGGCGGATGAGCAGTTCTTC.

This chain joins TRBV5-1 and TRBJ2-2; possibly TRBD2 for D (6 bases). The CDR3 totals 16 residues. CDR1 and CDR2 (germline): SGHRS, YFSETQ. V lost 4 bases to trimming and J lost 0 bases, with 13 bases between them. This CDR3 reads CASSHRRGTNTGELFF. The CDR3 bases are TGCGCCAGCAGCCACCGGAGGGGCACGAACACCGGGGAGCTGTTTTTT.

In DNA form, the CDR3 reads TGTGCCAGCAGAGCACTGACCGGGACGGCCCTGGGAAGGGATGGCTACACCTTC. This encodes CASRALTGTALGRDGYTF. This chain uses TRBV27 with TRBJ1-2; weak D call: TRBD1 (5 bases). The CDR3 length is 18 residues. Deletions cut 6 bases from V and 6 bases from J, with 29 bases between. From germline, CDR1 is MNHEY and CDR2 SMNVEV (reference sequence).

This clone was seen just once. The chain recombines TRBV2 with TRBJ2-7, with a tentative D call TRBD2 (6 bases). Trimming removed 5 bases at V and 7 bases at J, with 12 bases between. The CDR3 has 12 residues. The germline V gene encodes CDR1 SNHLY and CDR2 FYNNEI. This CDR3 is CASSPIAVEQYF. The CDR3 DNA sequence: TGTGCCAGCAGTCCTATAGCGGTGGAGCAGTACTTC.

This chain links TRBV14 with TRBJ1-6; no definite D call. The CDR3 contains 15 residues. V lost 0 bases, J lost 10 bases, and 13 bases lay in between. Germline CDR1 and CDR2: SGHDN and FVKESK. CDR3 in amino acids: CASSQDPSGSSPLHF. The CDR3 DNA sequence: TGTGCCAGCAGCCAAGATCCCTCGGGGAGCTCACCCCTCCACTTT.

The chain recombines TRBV2 with TRBJ2-1; TRBD1 is a possible D gene (6 bases). Deletions cut 5 bases from V and 0 bases from J, with 11 bases between. The V gene's germline CDR1 is SNHLY and CDR2 FYNNEI. The CDR3 is made up of 15 amino acids. The CDR3 here is CASSRTESSYNEQFF. CDR3 DNA: TGTGCCAGCAGTCGGACAGAGAGCTCCTACAATGAGCAGTTCTTC.

J is TRBJ1-5 and V is TRBV6-5; D is perhaps TRBD1 (6 bases). The CDR3 contains 14 residues. Deletions cut 5 bases from V and 4 bases from J, with 12 bases between. The germline V gene encodes CDR1 MNHEY and CDR2 SVGAGI. CDR3 region: CASSGAGANQPQHF. CDR3 nucleotide sequence: TGTGCCAGCAGTGGGGCAGGGGCAAATCAGCCCCAGCATTTT.

The chain joins TRBV9 to TRBJ1-3; D is possibly TRBD1 (6 bases). This CDR3 has 16 residues. Germline V gives CDR1 SGDLS, CDR2 YYNGEE. V lost 0 bases and J 0 bases, leaving 10 bases between the germline ends. CDR3 nucleotide sequence: TGTGCCAGCAGCGTAGGGGTCAGGGGCTCTGGAAACACCATATATTTT. Amino acids: CASSVGVRGSGNTIYF.

This chain uses TRBV7-2 with TRBJ2-7; 7 nucleotides agree with TRBD2. Germline CDR1 is SGHTA and CDR2 is FQGNSA. J gave up 4 bases and V 2 bases, and 11 bases lay outside the gene matches. The CDR3 extends over 16 amino acids. The CDR3 sequence: CASSLPQRGARYEQYF. The DNA for the CDR3 is TGTGCCAGCAGCTTACCTCAGCGGGGAGCCCGTTACGAGCAGTACTTC.

The chain recombines TRBV19 with TRBJ1-5; 10 nucleotides agree with TRBD1. CDR1 and CDR2 (germline): LNHDA, SQIVND (reference sequence). Trimming cost V 6 bases and J 2 bases; bases outside gene matches: 10. This CDR3 spans 17 amino acids. Here the CDR3 reads CASRPLPGTGGNQPQHF. CDR3 sequence (DNA): TGTGCCAGTAGGCCCCTCCCCGGGACAGGGGGCAATCAGCCCCAGCATTTT.

This chain links TRBV19 with TRBJ1-5; no clear D gene. The CDR3 spans 17 residues. The germline V and J ends were trimmed by 5 bases and 0 bases, with 17 bases remaining between them. Germline V gene data show CDR1 as LNHDA and CDR2 as SQIVND (reference sequence). The CDR3 DNA sequence: TGTGCCAGTAGTCCCCAATCCGGCTTTAATAGCAATCAGCCCCAGCATTTT. Its protein product is CASSPQSGFNSNQPQHF.

This clone came up a few times. This chain uses TRBV27 with TRBJ2-3, with D unresolved. Germline values: CDR1 MNHEY, CDR2 SMNVEV (reference sequence). V shed 2 bases and J shed 6 bases, with 18 bases lying between them. The CDR3 has 16 residues. The CDR3 DNA is TGTGCCAGCAGTTTAGTCAACCAAGGTTTCAGGGATACGCAGTATTTT. It is translated as CASSLVNQGFRDTQYF.

This clone was seen once. The V gene is TRBV5-1, the J gene TRBJ2-1; 7 nucleotides line up with TRBD2. Looked up from germline, CDR1 is SGHRS and CDR2 is YFSETQ. This CDR3 has 16 residues. Trimming removed 1 base from V and 4 bases from J; junction bases left unmatched: 8. CDR3 nucleotide sequence: TGCGCCAGCAGCTTGACCCCCTTGGGGGGGTACAATGAGCAGTTCTTC. This gives the protein CASSLTPLGGYNEQFF.

V and J are TRBV5-4 and TRBJ1-1; 11 bases align to TRBD1. The CDR3 totals 14 residues. Germline V gene lookup returns CDR1 SGHNT and CDR2 YYREEE (reference sequence). V lost 4 bases and J lost 5; bases outside the gene matches: 4. CDR3 protein: CASSPDRGRTEAFF. DNA of the CDR3: TGTGCCAGCAGCCCGGACAGGGGGCGGACTGAAGCTTTCTTT.

V is TRBV7-9 and J is TRBJ1-4; no firm D call. The CDR3 length is 14 residues. Germline values: CDR1 SEHNR, CDR2 FQNEAQ (reference sequence). Trimming took off 7 bases at V and 3 bases at J, with 12 bases between the two ends. CDR3 loop: CASTPGPSNEKLFF. In DNA form, the CDR3 reads TGTGCCAGCACCCCCGGGCCTTCTAATGAAAAACTGTTTTTT.

V gene TRBV19 combines with J gene TRBJ1-2; D gene unclear. The germline V gene has CDR1 LNHDA and CDR2 SQIVND (reference sequence). With 4 bases removed from V and 1 base from J, the gap between germline ends came to 7 bases. The CDR3 is made up of 13 amino acids. CDR3 residues: CASSKRGNYGYTF. The DNA of the CDR3 is TGTGCCAGTAGTAAACGGGGTAACTATGGCTACACCTTC.

This clone is medium-sized. The chain combines TRBV5-1 with TRBJ2-7, with D perhaps matching TRBD2 (5 bases). The CDR3 spans 14 residues. Germline V gene sequence: CDR1 SGHRS, CDR2 YFSETQ. V lost 2 bases, J lost 3 bases, and 12 bases lay in between. CDR3 in DNA: TGCGCCAGCAGCTTTGGTCTAGCCGGCTACGAGCAGTACTTC. Residues: CASSFGLAGYEQYF.